This TCR beta chain was profiled in a study of T cells in Graves' hyperthyroidism and ophthalmopathy. Overall study results and limits: Blood held most thyroid clonotypes expanded above 0.001 frequency.

The CDR3 spans 15 residues. Trimming shortened V by 6 bases and J by 2 bases, and 20 bases separated the two germline ends. Germline V gene data show CDR1 as DFQATT and CDR2 as SNEGSKA (reference sequence). RNA transcripts yielded amplified TCR beta CDR3 regions. The HTBI primer set was used in a first-round RT-PCR of the TCR CDR3. One entry per CDR3 protein, called by TCRdb with MiXCR from the multiplex PCR reads. The sample yields around 760,000 distinct CDR3 sequences, approximately 36% seen once. This clonotype has only a few counts. Its antigen is undetermined. The V call is TRBV20-1, the J call TRBJ2-7; D is undetermined. This clonotype was sampled from a woman aged 40-49 years with Graves' hyperthyroidism. Sequencing was done on a sample of blood. The CDR3 DNA reads TGCAGTGCGCAAAAGGTCGGGCCTGGAACCTACGAGCAGTACTTC. Translated, it gives CSAQKVGPGTYEQYF.